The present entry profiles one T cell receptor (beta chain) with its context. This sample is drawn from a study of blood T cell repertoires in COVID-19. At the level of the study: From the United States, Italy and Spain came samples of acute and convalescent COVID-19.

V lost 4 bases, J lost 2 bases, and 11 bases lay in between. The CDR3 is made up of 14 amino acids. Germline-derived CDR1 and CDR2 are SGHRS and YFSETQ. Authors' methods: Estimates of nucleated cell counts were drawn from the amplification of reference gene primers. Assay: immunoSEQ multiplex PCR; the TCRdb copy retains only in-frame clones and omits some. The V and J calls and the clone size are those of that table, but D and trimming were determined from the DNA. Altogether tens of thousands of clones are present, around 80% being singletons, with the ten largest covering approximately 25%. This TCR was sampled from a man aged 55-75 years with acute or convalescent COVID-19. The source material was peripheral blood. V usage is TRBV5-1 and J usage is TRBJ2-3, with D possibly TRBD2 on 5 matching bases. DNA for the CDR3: TGCGCCAGCAGCCTTAGCGTTACCACAGATACGCAGTATTTT. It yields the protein CASSLSVTTDTQYF.